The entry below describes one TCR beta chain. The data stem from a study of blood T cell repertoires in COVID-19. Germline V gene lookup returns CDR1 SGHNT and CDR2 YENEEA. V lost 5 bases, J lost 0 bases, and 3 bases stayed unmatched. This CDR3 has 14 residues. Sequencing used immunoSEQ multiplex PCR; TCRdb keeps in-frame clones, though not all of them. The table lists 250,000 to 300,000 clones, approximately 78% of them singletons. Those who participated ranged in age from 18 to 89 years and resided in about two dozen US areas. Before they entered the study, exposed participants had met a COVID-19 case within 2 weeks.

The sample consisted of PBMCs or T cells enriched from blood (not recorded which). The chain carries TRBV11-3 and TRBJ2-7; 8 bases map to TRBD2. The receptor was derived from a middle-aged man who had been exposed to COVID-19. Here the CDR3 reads CASSVTSGSYEQYF. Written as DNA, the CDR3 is TGTGCCAGCAGCGTCACTAGCGGCTCCTACGAGCAGTACTTC.